This paragraph covers one T cell receptor beta chain sequence. This clone was observed a single time. Which antigen it targets is not known. Per-base qualities were not stored, and no clone one base away is much larger. Samples from volunteer blood donors who had recovered from COVID-19 were contributed by a second Seattle source. Each collaborating institution followed its own protocols to collect whole blood in K2EDTA tubes. For TCRbeta analysis, collaborator samples were shipped as frozen whole blood, as isolated PBMCs, or as DNA extracted from either sample type. The immunoSEQ Assay, a bias-controlled multiplex PCR, was used to amplify TCRbeta CDR3 regions from genomic DNA. Per the source publication's procedure: The number of nucleated cells in each sample was estimated from the amplification of reference gene primers within the assay. To quantify the absolute abundance of each unique TCRbeta CDR3 rearrangement, sequence reads were collapsed and filtered. For each sample, productive Simpson clonality was calculated as the square root of Simpson's diversity index across productive rearrangements. TCRdb took this table from immuneACCESS and kept in-frame rearrangements with V and J called. Such tables lack part of the clones; where checked against another copy, unresolved V genes explain under half of the gap, and the rest is unexplained. The DNA was the basis for D and trimming; V, J and clone size are from that table. In this sample the table shows about 220,000 clones, approximately 84% of which occur a single time. The top ten clonotypes cover roughly 3% of the sample.

Relative to germline, V is missing 4 bases and J is missing 6 bases, with 10 bases of the junction outside any gene match. Based on the germline V gene (reference sequence), the CDR1 and CDR2 sequences are SGHNT and YYREEE. Spanning cysteine to phenylalanine, the CDR3 consists of 15 amino acids. The retained sequence is limited to the CDR3, 45 bases, with the frame set at the first base. This specimen comes from a study of blood T cell repertoires in COVID-19 (dated by TCRdb to 2020 to 2021). For the study in its entirety: Collaborator samples came from the United States, Italy and Spain and covered acute and convalescent phases of COVID-19. The prospective study material was composed of cDNA or gDNA derived from T cells, B-cell-depleted T cells, or PBMCs. Deeply sampled blood TCRbeta repertoires from subjects exposed to, actively infected with, or recovered from COVID-19 were included in the dataset. A freely available public database, intended as a resource for researchers studying the immune response to SARS-CoV-2, is where the repertoires were released. Samples came from the ongoing ImmuneRACE study (first 160 participants) plus 1,254 subjects from 6 global collaborators. The sample metadata nearly always contained a de-identified subject ID, COVID-19 status, age in years and sex. Where HLA class I and class II types were available, the types were taken from metadata supplied by the sample provider, not from assay-based typing. The paper's findings and limits, for the study overall: How much clinical and demographic metadata was included differed by source and by participant, and the metadata was provided uncurated.

This TCR was sampled from a woman in her thirties who had recovered from COVID-19. Sequencing was performed on peripheral blood. This sequence uses TRBV5-4 and TRBJ2-3, and 8 junctional nucleotides match TRBD1. The DNA sequence follows: TGTGCCAGCAGCCCCTGGACAGGGCGGCGGGATACGCAGTATTTT. Its product reads: CASSPWTGRRDTQYF.